This entry lists 22 T cell receptor beta chains sequenced from one sample in a study of T cells in localized non-small cell lung cancer. The method was immunoSEQ multiplex PCR; TCRdb's version includes in-frame clones alone and lacks a portion of them. The sample shows some 19,000 clones, approximately 88% of them seen only once. Sequencing used peripheral blood, obtained before any cancer treatment. These receptors all stem from a man between 40 and 70 years old with stage I lung adenocarcinoma.

The CDR3 region is CASSLVVEPGSYEQYF. The DNA for the CDR3 is TGTGCCAGCAGCTTAGTCGTGGAGCCGGGCTCCTACGAGCAGTACTTC. The chain links TRBV7-6 to TRBJ2-7, with D uncertain. Germline V gene data show CDR1 as SGHVS and CDR2 as FNYEAQ. The CDR3 totals 16 residues. The V end lost 1 base, the J end lost 0 bases, and 13 bases lay between the germline ends.

This chain joins TRBV5-1 and TRBJ2-4; perhaps TRBD2 as D (6 bases). The CDR3 runs 14 residues. Trimming pared 0 bases from V and 6 bases from J, leaving 10 bases between. Germline V lookup: CDR1 SGHRS, CDR2 YFSETQ. CDR3 nucleotides: TGCGCCAGCAGCTTGGCCTCGGGACTAAACATTCAGTACTTC. Encoded protein: CASSLASGLNIQYF.

J is TRBJ2-1 and V is TRBV2; D gene uncertain. Germline loops: CDR1 SNHLY, CDR2 FYNNEI. Trimming shortened V by 8 bases and J by 4 bases, and 18 bases separated the two germline ends. The CDR3 consists of 15 residues. CDR3 sequence (DNA): TGTGCCAGCTATCCCTTGGACCCGTCTTACAATGAGCAGTTCTTC. This sequence encodes CASYPLDPSYNEQFF.

V and J are TRBV2 and TRBJ2-3, with D unclear. V lost 8 bases, J lost 5 bases, and 11 bases lay in between. This CDR3 comprises 12 residues. Germline values: CDR1 SNHLY, CDR2 FYNNEI. CDR3 amino acids: CASGPSGDTQYF. CDR3 coding DNA: TGTGCCAGCGGCCCTTCGGGAGATACGCAGTATTTT.

V gene TRBV4-2 combines with J gene TRBJ2-3; no reliable D call. From germline, CDR1 is LGHNA and CDR2 YNFKEQ. Trimming took 3 bases from V and 6 from J, leaving 19 bases between them. The CDR3 spans 16 residues. This CDR3 is CASSQPSPRATDTQYF. CDR3 coding DNA: TGTGCCAGCAGCCAGCCGTCTCCCCGTGCTACGGATACGCAGTATTTT.

The J gene is TRBJ2-7, the V gene TRBV14, with 7 bases fitting TRBD1. The CDR3 consists of 14 residues. CDR1 is SGHDN and CDR2 is FVKESK in the germline V gene. Trimming removed 4 bases from V and 2 bases from J; junction bases left unmatched: 5. CDR3 loop: CASSLTGRAYEQYF. The CDR3 nucleotides read TGTGCCAGCAGCCTGACAGGGCGAGCCTACGAGCAGTACTTC.

The V gene is TRBV15, the J gene TRBJ1-4; tentatively, D is TRBD1 (5 bases). The V and J ends lost 1 base and 8 bases respectively, with 14 bases between them. The CDR3 totals 15 residues. Germline V lookup: CDR1 LNHNV, CDR2 YYDKDF (reference sequence). In DNA, the CDR3 is TGTGCCACCAGCAGAGGGGGCAGGGAAGGGGAAAAACTGTTTTTT. Protein: CATSRGGREGEKLFF. Full variable domain (rest looked up from reference TRBV15 and TRBJ1-4): DAMVIQNPRYQVTQFGKPVTLSCSQTLNHNVMYWYQQKSSQAPKLLFHYYDKDFNNEADTPDNFQSRRPNTSFCFLDIRSPGLGDTAMYLCATSRGGREGEKLFFGSGTQLSVL.

The V call is TRBV2, the J call TRBJ1-2; a weak D match, TRBD1 (5 bases). V was cut by 6 bases and J by 4 bases, with 15 bases left in between. The CDR3 is 14 residues long. Germline-derived CDR1 and CDR2 are SNHLY and FYNNEI. For the CDR3, the DNA is TGTGCCAGCAGAGCCAACCGGGACGGCTATGGCTACACCTTC. It yields the protein CASRANRDGYGYTF.

This chain joins TRBV5-6 and TRBJ2-3; 7 bases agree with TRBD1. Trimming took 0 bases from V and 5 from J; bases not matched to a gene: 12. Germline CDR1 SGHDT, CDR2 YYEEEE. This CDR3 comprises 17 residues. As DNA, the CDR3 is TGTGCCAGCAGCTTGGCCCTCACAGGGGAAAGGGGAGATACGCAGTATTTT. It yields the protein CASSLALTGERGDTQYF.

This sequence joins TRBV9 and TRBJ2-3, with 7 bases identical to TRBD1. Germline trimming cut 4 bases from V and 6 bases from J; bases unmatched to any gene: 17. CDR1 and CDR2 from the germline V gene are SGDLS and YYNGEE. This CDR3 comprises 17 residues. The chain's CDR3 is CASSPPPGQIGADTQYF. CDR3 nucleotides: TGTGCCAGCAGCCCACCCCCGGGACAGATAGGAGCGGATACGCAGTATTTT.

The CDR3 coding sequence is TGTGCCAGCAGTGAAGGTGTAGCCAAAAACATTCAGTACTTC. It encodes CASSEGVAKNIQYF. V gene TRBV2 combines with J gene TRBJ2-4; D remains unclear. Trimming pared 1 base from V and 0 bases from J, leaving 4 bases between. In germline, CDR1 is SNHLY, CDR2 FYNNEI. The CDR3 totals 14 residues.

The chain employs TRBV28 and TRBJ2-5; TRBD2 aligns across 9 bases. The germline V gene has CDR1 MDHEN and CDR2 SYDVKM. Trimming cost V 4 bases and J 4 bases; bases outside gene matches: 7. This CDR3 has 15 amino acids. The DNA for the CDR3 is TGTGCCAGCAGTTCGGGCGGGAGGGGGGTAGAGACCCAGTACTTC. Protein: CASSSGGRGVETQYF.

V is TRBV19 and J is TRBJ2-1; D gene ambiguous. Germline values: CDR1 LNHDA, CDR2 SQIVND (reference sequence). Trimming left V 7 bases short and J 0 bases short, with 13 bases between. CDR3 size: 15 residues. The CDR3 spells CASNPLGTSYNEQFF. The CDR3 nucleotides read TGTGCCAGTAATCCTTTGGGCACCTCCTACAATGAGCAGTTCTTC.

The chain joins TRBV19 to TRBJ2-1; 16 bases are shared with TRBD2. The length of the CDR3 is 16 residues. The V and J ends lost 6 bases and 9 bases, in that order; junction bases with no gene match: 8. CDR1 and CDR2 from the germline V gene are LNHDA and SQIVND (reference sequence). As DNA, the CDR3 is TGTGCCAGTAGCGCGCGGGGACTAGCGGGAGGGCGTGAGCAGTTCTTC. Amino acid sequence: CASSARGLAGGREQFF.

The chain links TRBV9 to TRBJ2-5; 8 nucleotides align to TRBD2. V was pared by 3 bases and J by 8 bases, with 9 bases of the junction left unmatched. The CDR3 sequence is 14 residues long. The germline gives CDR1 SGDLS, CDR2 YYNGEE. The CDR3 nucleotides read TGTGCCAGCAGCGCAACCCTCGGGGGGGGAACCCAGTACTTC. Its translation: CASSATLGGGTQYF.

The V call is TRBV2, the J call TRBJ2-2; 8 bases fit TRBD2. The V segment lost 7 bases and the J segment 0 bases; nucleotides outside the gene matches: 4. The CDR3 is 15 amino acids. The germline gives CDR1 SNHLY, CDR2 FYNNEI. CDR3 nucleotide sequence: TGTGCCAGCATAGCGGGACTTTCGAACACCGGGGAGCTGTTTTTT. Translating it yields CASIAGLSNTGELFF.

V usage is TRBV5-4 and J usage is TRBJ2-7; TRBD2 might be the D (5 bases). The germline gives CDR1 SGHNT, CDR2 YYREEE (reference sequence). V was pared by 4 bases and J by 1 base, with 9 bases between. CDR3 length: 13 amino acids. The DNA for the CDR3 is TGTGCCAGCAGCCCGCCGGGGTCCTACGAGCAGTACTTC. Amino acids: CASSPPGSYEQYF.

This clone has only one observation. This CDR3 reads CASSTDGRNEKLFF. DNA for the CDR3: TGCGCCAGCAGCACGGACGGCCGTAATGAAAAACTGTTTTTT. The chain carries TRBV5-1 and TRBJ1-4, with D unclear. Looked up from germline, CDR1 is SGHRS and CDR2 is YFSETQ. Trimming pared 4 bases from V and 4 bases from J, leaving 11 bases between. The CDR3 consists of 14 residues.

The CDR3 is CASRSPPLAGPLHF. The CDR3 DNA reads as TGTGCCAGCAGATCCCCCCCATTGGCGGGGCCCCTCCACTTT. The chain combines TRBV2 with TRBJ1-6; D is unclear. The CDR3 is 14 residues long. From germline, CDR1 is SNHLY and CDR2 FYNNEI. Trimming removed 6 bases at V and 13 bases at J, with 19 bases between.

The chain uses TRBV27 and TRBJ2-5; 11 bases line up with TRBD1. J gave up 3 bases and V 7 bases, and 4 bases lay outside the gene matches. Germline-derived CDR1 and CDR2 are MNHEY and SMNVEV (reference sequence). The CDR3 extends over 14 amino acids. The CDR3 sequence: CASKRDRGEETQYF. The DNA for the CDR3 is TGTGCCAGCAAAAGGGACAGGGGGGAAGAGACCCAGTACTTC.

This sequence joins TRBV28 and TRBJ2-2; 7 nucleotides line up with TRBD1. Per the germline V gene, CDR1 is MDHEN and CDR2 is SYDVKM. J gave up 4 bases and V 9 bases, and 11 bases lay outside the gene matches. The CDR3 contains 15 residues. CDR3: CASQPGQASTGELFF. CDR3 nucleotide sequence: TGTGCCAGTCAACCCGGACAGGCGAGCACCGGGGAGCTGTTTTTT.

The V and J genes are TRBV5-1 and TRBJ2-1; 14 bases align to TRBD2. Trimming cost V 0 bases and J 8 bases; bases outside gene matches: 7. CDR1 is SGHRS, CDR2 YFSETQ, per germline. The CDR3 runs to 17 residues. The CDR3 here is CASSLGGLAGGQDEQFF. The CDR3 DNA is TGCGCCAGCAGCTTGGGTGGACTAGCGGGGGGCCAGGATGAGCAGTTCTTC.